Below are 31 T cell receptor beta chains sequenced from a single sample in a study of T cell responses to AZD1222 COVID-19 vaccine. Clones were read by immunoSEQ multiplex PCR, and TCRdb kept only the in-frame ones, dropping some. The table includes around 160,000 clones, approximately 89% detected once. The sample in question was peripheral blood, obtained on day 0 of AZD1222 vaccination. The receptors stem from an adult in good health.

The V gene is TRBV7-9, the J gene TRBJ2-7; D is perhaps TRBD1 (5 bases). Germline CDR1 SEHNR, CDR2 FQNEAQ (reference sequence). The V gene lost 1 base and the J gene lost 10 bases, with 11 bases spanning the gap. The CDR3 extends over 12 amino acids. The DNA for the CDR3 is TGTGCCAGCAGCTTAGAAGGGGCCAACCAGTACTTC. It yields the protein CASSLEGANQYF.

This clone was detected only once. This chain uses TRBV7-2 with TRBJ2-7; D ambiguous. Trimming cost V 4 bases and J 2 bases, with 3 bases left between them. This CDR3 has 11 amino acids. Germline V gene sequence: CDR1 SGHTA, CDR2 FQGNSA. The CDR3 DNA follows: TGTGCCAGCAGCTCCGCCTACGAGCAGTACTTC. Its protein product is CASSSAYEQYF.

The V and J genes are TRBV7-6 and TRBJ2-1, with D maybe TRBD1 (6 bases). In germline, CDR1 is SGHVS, CDR2 FNYEAQ. V lost 0 bases and J lost 13, with 13 bases in between. The CDR3 consists of 13 residues. Here the CDR3 DNA reads TGTGCCAGCAGCTTAGCTCCGGACAGCGCACAGTTCTTC. As protein: CASSLAPDSAQFF.

The rearrangement links TRBV10-2 to TRBJ1-6; D not certain. The germline CDR1 and CDR2 sequences are WSHSY and SAAADI. V shed 3 bases and J shed 0 bases, with 6 bases lying between them. CDR3 length: 15 residues. The CDR3 DNA follows: TGCGCCAGCAGTGAAAACAGCTCCTATAATTCACCCCTCCACTTT. It codes for CASSENSSYNSPLHF.

A single count supports this clone. The J gene is TRBJ1-4, the V gene TRBV28, with D unclear. Germline V gene data show CDR1 as MDHEN and CDR2 as SYDVKM. The CDR3 consists of 13 residues. The germline V and J ends were trimmed by 6 bases and 0 bases, with 5 bases remaining between them. CDR3 sequence (DNA): TGTGCCAGCAGGAGACCAACTAATGAAAAACTGTTTTTT. This sequence encodes CASRRPTNEKLFF.

V usage is TRBV15 and J usage is TRBJ2-5, with D maybe TRBD2 (6 bases). The CDR3 sequence is 15 residues long. V was shortened by 0 bases and J by 5 bases, with 13 bases between the two germline ends. Germline V gene lookup returns CDR1 LNHNV and CDR2 YYDKDF (reference sequence). In DNA form, the CDR3 reads TGTGCCACCAGCAGAGATAGCGGCCCGGCGGAGACCCAGTACTTC. Encoded protein: CATSRDSGPAETQYF.

The chain joins TRBV28 to TRBJ2-3; D call uncertain. The CDR3 spans 12 residues. CDR1 is MDHEN and CDR2 is SYDVKM in the germline V gene. V lost 7 bases, J lost 0 bases, and 5 bases lay in between. The CDR3 loop is CASTSSTDTQYF. CDR3 in DNA: TGTGCCAGCACATCTAGCACAGATACGCAGTATTTT.

The chain links TRBV6-5 to TRBJ1-5; D is undetermined. Germline V gene sequence: CDR1 MNHEY, CDR2 SVGAGI. This CDR3 has 12 amino acids. V dropped 5 bases and J dropped 9 bases, with 11 bases sitting between them. The CDR3 DNA reads as TGTGCCAGCAGTACAATAGGGAGGCCCCAGCATTTT. Translating it yields CASSTIGRPQHF.

This clone was recorded only once. The chain uses TRBV27 and TRBJ1-6, with D unclear. CDR1 and CDR2 from the germline V gene are MNHEY and SMNVEV (reference sequence). CDR3 size: 13 residues. The ends were cut back, 3 bases at V and 7 bases at J, with 7 bases in the middle. The CDR3 nucleotides read TGTGCCAGCAGTTTTAATCAAAATTCACCCCTCCACTTT. Translating gives CASSFNQNSPLHF.

Notes on this clone: The sample holds other DNA sequences that translate to the same CDR3. The chain recombines TRBV18 with TRBJ1-1, with D perhaps matching TRBD1 (5 bases). This CDR3 comprises 12 residues. The ends were cut back, 5 bases at V and 1 base at J, with 5 bases in the middle. CDR1 and CDR2 from the germline V gene are KGHSH and LQKENI. CDR3 bases: TGTGCCAGCTCAGGGGGGAACACTGAAGCTTTCTTT. Encoded protein: CASSGGNTEAFF.

J is TRBJ2-5 and V is TRBV15, with D perhaps TRBD2 (5 bases). Trimming took 3 bases from V and 2 from J, leaving 13 bases between them. The CDR3 contains 15 residues. The germline V gene encodes CDR1 LNHNV and CDR2 YYDKDF (reference sequence). The CDR3 spells CATSRTRGWQETQYF. CDR3 nucleotides: TGTGCCACCAGCAGGACGCGCGGGTGGCAAGAGACCCAGTACTTC.

The chain uses TRBV12-3 or TRBV12-4 and TRBJ2-5; the D is unclear. Trimming shortened V by 10 bases and J by 5 bases, and 14 bases separated the two germline ends. The length of the CDR3 is 12 residues. CDR3 region: CATAVVAETQYF. CDR3 in DNA: TGTGCCACCGCGGTGGTCGCGGAGACCCAGTACTTC.

The chain employs TRBV18 and TRBJ1-1; the match to TRBD1 covers 10 bases. Trimming took 3 bases from V and 1 from J; bases not matched to a gene: 20. The CDR3 length is 21 residues. The germline CDR1 and CDR2 sequences are KGHSH and LQKENI. The CDR3 DNA follows: TGTGCCAGCTCACCCGGGACAGGGGAGCAGAGGAGGGGGAACTCGAACACTGAAGCTTTCTTT. Translated: CASSPGTGEQRRGNSNTEAFF.

The V gene is TRBV24-1, the J gene TRBJ1-1; perhaps TRBD1 as D (5 bases). V gave up 3 bases and J gave up 11 bases, with 9 bases separating them. The CDR3 loop spans 11 amino acids. CDR1 is KGHDR, CDR2 SFDVKD, per germline. The CDR3 protein is CATSDGTAAFF. The CDR3 nucleotides are TGTGCCACCAGTGATGGGACGGCTGCTTTCTTT.

The V and J genes are TRBV13 and TRBJ1-3, with D tentatively TRBD1 (6 bases). This CDR3 is built from 14 residues. The germline gives CDR1 PRHDT, CDR2 FYEKMQ (reference sequence). With 3 bases removed from V and 4 bases from J, the gap between germline ends came to 10 bases. CDR3 coding DNA: TGTGCCAGCAGCTTCACAGGGTACGGAAACACCATATATTTT. Its translation: CASSFTGYGNTIYF.

V and J are TRBV30 and TRBJ1-3; D is unresolved. The CDR3 loop spans 15 amino acids. Trimming pared 0 bases from V and 0 bases from J, leaving 9 bases between. Germline loops: CDR1 GTSNPN, CDR2 SVGIG (reference sequence). The CDR3 nucleotides read TGTGCCTGGAGTGTAGGGATTGCCTCTGGAAACACCATATATTTT. Amino acid sequence: CAWSVGIASGNTIYF.

The gene calls are TRBV28 and TRBJ2-6; tentative D call: TRBD1 (5 bases). V lost 3 bases and J lost 0, with 12 bases in between. This CDR3 is 17 amino acids long. Germline V gene sequence: CDR1 MDHEN, CDR2 SYDVKM. Here the CDR3 reads CASSLTAVSSGANVLTF. CDR3 coding DNA: TGTGCCAGCAGTTTGACAGCCGTTAGCTCTGGGGCCAACGTCCTGACTTTC.

This chain links TRBV6-2 or TRBV6-3 with TRBJ2-5, with D possibly TRBD2 on 6 matching bases. Germline-derived CDR1 and CDR2 are MNHEY and SVGEGT. The CDR3 covers 15 residues. V lost 2 bases to trimming and J lost 5 bases, with 15 bases between them. The CDR3 loop reads CASSYGRRVPETQYF. The CDR3 DNA reads TGTGCCAGCAGTTACGGCAGGAGGGTCCCGGAGACCCAGTACTTC.

This chain connects TRBV5-1 to TRBJ1-1, with TRBD1 as a possible D gene (5 bases). Germline CDR1 reads SGHRS; CDR2 reads YFSETQ. This CDR3 has 15 amino acids. Trimming removed 0 bases at V and 9 bases at J, with 18 bases between. The CDR3 region is CASSLASEGTYKAFF. The CDR3, as DNA: TGCGCCAGCAGCTTGGCAAGCGAGGGGACTTACAAAGCTTTCTTT. Combining the CDR3 with reference TRBV5-1 and TRBJ1-1 gives the whole variable domain KAGVTQTPRYLIKTRGQQVTLSCSPISGHRSVSWYQQTPGQGLQFLFEYFSETQRNKGNFPGRFSGRQFSNSRSEMNVSTLELGDSALYLCASSLASEGTYKAFFGQGTRLTVV.

The chain employs TRBV12-5 and TRBJ2-6; 9 bases agree with TRBD1. This CDR3 is built from 16 residues. From germline, CDR1 is LGHNT and CDR2 FRNRAP. V shed 4 bases, J shed 13 bases, and the junction held 14 bases outside the gene matches. Here the CDR3 reads CASGSDRDREYRVLTF. The CDR3 DNA sequence: TGTGCTAGTGGTTCGGACCGGGACAGGGAGTACAGAGTCCTGACTTTC.

This clone was recorded only once. CDR3 nucleotides: TGTGCCAGCAGCCGGGGGCAGGGTTGGGATCAGCCCCAGCATTTT. Its protein product is CASSRGQGWDQPQHF. V is TRBV7-9 and J is TRBJ1-5; possibly TRBD1 for D (6 bases). The CDR3 extends over 15 amino acids. Germline V gene data show CDR1 as SEHNR and CDR2 as FQNEAQ (reference sequence). V was trimmed by 5 bases and J by 5 bases, leaving 16 bases between them.

The rearrangement links TRBV5-1 to TRBJ2-1, with D possibly being TRBD2 (5 bases). Germline loops: CDR1 SGHRS, CDR2 YFSETQ. V lost 4 bases, J lost 7 bases, and 15 bases lay in between. The CDR3 has 14 amino acids. CDR3 nucleotide sequence: TGCGCCAGCAGCCCGGAGGCTCCCCGGAATGAGCAGTTCTTC. It translates to CASSPEAPRNEQFF.

This sequence joins TRBV18 and TRBJ1-1; D possibly corresponds to TRBD1 (6 bases). Trimming stripped 5 bases from V and 4 bases from J, with 17 bases between. Germline values: CDR1 KGHSH, CDR2 LQKENI. This CDR3 region has 15 residues. Here the CDR3 DNA reads TGTGCCAGCTCATCACAAACTGGACAGACCACTGAAGCTTTCTTT. Protein product: CASSSQTGQTTEAFF.

The CDR3 loop is CASSLETSGKKQFF. The CDR3 DNA sequence: TGTGCCAGCAGCTTAGAAACCAGTGGGAAAAAGCAGTTCTTC. The V and J genes are TRBV7-2 and TRBJ2-1; D is undetermined. V was cut by 1 base and J by 11 bases, with 15 bases left in between. In germline, CDR1 is SGHTA, CDR2 FQGNSA. The CDR3 runs 14 residues.

The genes are TRBV7-3 and TRBJ2-1; D is unclear. V was shortened by 2 bases and J by 2 bases, with 10 bases between the two germline ends. Germline CDR1 reads SGHTA; CDR2 reads FQGTGA. The CDR3 totals 15 residues. Written as DNA, the CDR3 is TGTGCCAGCAGCTTAGGTGCTGGGGCCTACAATGAGCAGTTCTTC. Translated: CASSLGAGAYNEQFF.

This chain connects TRBV19 to TRBJ2-2; either TRBD1 or TRBD2 may supply D (5 bases each). This CDR3 contains 17 residues. Trimming pared 6 bases from V and 0 bases from J, leaving 17 bases between. Germline V gene sequence: CDR1 LNHDA, CDR2 SQIVND (reference sequence). The CDR3: CASRGDRQSPNTGELFF. CDR3 sequence (DNA): TGTGCCAGTAGGGGGGACCGCCAGTCCCCGAACACCGGGGAGCTGTTTTTT.

The chain combines TRBV6-6 with TRBJ1-2; maybe TRBD1 (5 bases). Trimming shortened V by 2 bases and J by 6 bases, and 13 bases separated the two germline ends. This CDR3 spans 14 amino acids. CDR1 is MNHNY, CDR2 SVGAGI, per germline (reference sequence). The CDR3 loop reads CASSYAPDTHGYTF. CDR3 coding DNA: TGTGCCAGCAGTTACGCCCCGGACACCCATGGCTACACCTTC.

The chain couples TRBV3-1 (or the pseudogene TRBV3-2) to TRBJ2-7; D not resolved. With 0 bases removed from V and 6 bases from J, the gap between germline ends came to 9 bases. This CDR3 region has 13 residues. Germline V gene lookup returns CDR1 LGHDT and CDR2 YNNKEL (reference sequence). The CDR3 reads CASSQDLRPEQYF. The CDR3 DNA follows: TGTGCCAGCAGCCAAGATCTTCGACCCGAGCAGTACTTC.

The rearrangement joins TRBV2 to TRBJ1-1; D not certain. In germline, CDR1 is SNHLY, CDR2 FYNNEI. With 8 bases removed from V and 4 bases from J, the gap between germline ends came to 11 bases. This CDR3 comprises 12 residues. CDR3 in amino acids: CASLDPRTEAFF. The CDR3 nucleotides read TGTGCCAGCTTGGATCCCCGCACTGAAGCTTTCTTT.

V is TRBV5-1 and J is TRBJ1-5; no firm D call. Germline V gene data show CDR1 as SGHRS and CDR2 as YFSETQ. With 0 bases removed from V and 6 bases from J, the gap between germline ends came to 13 bases. The CDR3 is made up of 15 amino acids. The CDR3 protein is CASSLEGVPGQPQHF. The DNA for the CDR3 is TGCGCCAGCAGCTTGGAGGGAGTGCCGGGTCAGCCCCAGCATTTT.

The CDR3 protein is CASSQDRDRNTIYF. DNA for the CDR3: TGTGCCAGCAGCCAAGACCGGGACAGAAACACCATATATTTT. This chain joins TRBV11-2 and TRBJ1-3; TRBD1 is a possible D gene (6 bases). CDR3 length: 14 amino acids. The ends were cut back, 5 bases at V and 5 bases at J, with 13 bases in the middle. Germline V CDR1 and CDR2: SGHAT, FQNNGV.